A selection of T cell receptor beta chains follows, all from one sample in a study of cytomegalovirus exposure and HLA in healthy donors. Sequencing was performed with immunoSEQ multiplex PCR; in TCRdb, only in-frame clones are kept and a portion is missing. This table has 210,000 or so clones, over 70% appearing once. Sequencing input: PBMCs. Receptors originate from a woman in her fifties or sixties in good health and CMV-seropositive. Both conserved end residues are part of each CDR3. D genes are given only for firm matches. A clone size is listed for some rows: how often the clone was seen (once, few, many), or a class if it is expanded.

NA,14,TRBJ1-5,TRBV5-6,NA,TGTGCCAGCACCGTTACAGGGCTCAATCAGCCCCAGCATTTT,CASTVTGLNQPQHF
NA,16,TRBJ2-7,TRBV28,NA,TGTGCCAGCAGCCAAGACCCGCCCGGGACAAGCTACGAGCAGTACTTC,CASSQDPPGTSYEQYF
NA,17,TRBJ1-6,TRBV27,once,TGTGCCAGCAGTTTAGGGTTGGGGGGCTCCTATAATTCACCCCTCCACTTT,CASSLGLGGSYNSPLHF
TRBD1,15,TRBJ1-6,TRBV5-4,few,TGTGCCAGCAGCTTGGACAGGGGGCATAATTCACCCCTCCACTTT,CASSLDRGHNSPLHF
NA,12,TRBJ2-2,TRBV30,NA,TGTGCCTGGAGTTCGGACACCGGGGAGCTGTTTTTT,CAWSSDTGELFF
NA,13,TRBJ2-5,TRBV7-9,NA,TGTGCCAGCAGTCCGGACAGCCAAGAGACCCAGTACTTC,CASSPDSQETQYF
TRBD1,15,TRBJ2-1,TRBV7-3,NA,TGTGCCAGCAGCCCGGGACAGGGCACCTACAATGAGCAGTTCTTC,CASSPGQGTYNEQFF
NA,14,TRBJ1-1,TRBV28,NA,TGTGCCAGCAGCCGCTACAGGGTGGGCACTGAAGCTTTCTTT,CASSRYRVGTEAFF
NA,15,TRBJ2-2,TRBV11-3,NA,TGTGCCAGCAGCTTGGGCCAGGGCGGTGGCGGGGAGCTGTTTTTT,CASSLGQGGGGELFF
TRBD1,14,TRBJ1-2,TRBV28,NA,TGTGCCAGCAGTTTCTCCTCAGGGGGCAGAGGCTACACCTTC,CASSFSSGGRGYTF
NA,16,TRBJ1-2,TRBV5-1,few,TGCGCCAGCAGCCTGATGGCCGGCACACCCCTGGAGGGCTACACCTTC,CASSLMAGTPLEGYTF
NA,13,TRBJ1-1,TRBV2,NA,TGTGCCAGCATGACAGAATCGAACACTGAAGCTTTCTTT,CASMTESNTEAFF
NA,13,TRBJ1-1,TRBV19,NA,TGTGCCAGTAGTAAATTACAGGGTACTGAAGCTTTCTTT,CASSKLQGTEAFF
TRBD2,16,TRBJ2-5,TRBV6-6,NA,TGTGCCAGCAGTTACCACGGGACTAGCGGGGGCGAGACCCAGTACTTC,CASSYHGTSGGETQYF
TRBD1,16,TRBJ2-3,TRBV7-3,NA,TGTGCCAGCAGCTTAGGGGCAGGGGGTGGCACAGATACGCAGTATTTT,CASSLGAGGGTDTQYF
NA,17,TRBJ1-2,TRBV7-2,NA,TGTGCCAGCAGCTTGACAGGCTTAGGATTTAGGGGGAGTGGCTACACCTTC,CASSLTGLGFRGSGYTF
NA,14,TRBJ1-2,TRBV9,NA,TGTGCCAGCAGCCCTCGGGACACAATCTATGGCTACACCTTC,CASSPRDTIYGYTF
NA,16,TRBJ2-7,TRBV6-6,few,TGTGCCAGCAGTTACTTCGGGGGGCAGGAGTTCGGTGAGCAGTACTTC,CASSYFGGQEFGEQYF
NA,16,TRBJ1-1,TRBV5-1,NA,TGCGCCAGCAGCCCGCTGGGGCAGGGATCGAACACTGAAGCTTTCTTT,CASSPLGQGSNTEAFF
NA,13,TRBJ2-7,TRBV28,NA,TGTGCCAGCACGGCAGGGACACCCTACGAGCAGTACTTC,CASTAGTPYEQYF
TRBD1,12,TRBJ2-4,TRBV6-5,NA,TGTGCCAGCAACGGACAGGGGAGCATTCAGTACTTC,CASNGQGSIQYF
NA,15,TRBJ2-7,TRBV19,few,TGTGCCAGTAGTCCCGGACAGACTCCCATGGGGGAGCAGTACTTC,CASSPGQTPMGEQYF
NA,13,TRBJ1-1,TRBV2,NA,TGTGCCAGCAGTGACGAGTTGAACACTGAAGCTTTCTTT,CASSDELNTEAFF
NA,11,TRBJ2-4,TRBV19,few,TGTGCCAGTAGTATTATGAACATTCAGTACTTC,CASSIMNIQYF
NA,14,TRBJ2-1,TRBV11-2,NA,TGTGCCAGCAGCTTAGATCGAGCCTACAATGAGCAGTTCTTC,CASSLDRAYNEQFF
TRBD1,17,TRBJ2-1,TRBV11-2,NA,TGTGCCAGCAGCTTATCGAGGACAGGTTATCGTCGGGATGAGCAGTTCTTC,CASSLSRTGYRRDEQFF
TRBD1,15,TRBJ1-1,TRBV9,NA,TGTGCCAGCAGCGCCTGGGGACAGATGAACACTGAAGCTTTCTTT,CASSAWGQMNTEAFF
NA,13,TRBJ2-3,TRBV7-9,once,TGTGCCAGCAGCGGACCAGGGACAGATACGCAGTATTTT,CASSGPGTDTQYF
NA,14,TRBJ1-1,TRBV4-1,NA,TGCGCCAGCAGCCAGCAGGGGAAGAACACTGAAGCTTTCTTT,CASSQQGKNTEAFF
NA,14,TRBJ2-5,TRBV9,NA,TGTGCCAGCAGCGTACGAGGGAACCAAGAGACCCAGTACTTC,CASSVRGNQETQYF
NA,15,TRBJ2-3,TRBV28,NA,TGTGCCAGCAGCACTAGTCGGGGGTTCACAGATACGCAGTATTTT,CASSTSRGFTDTQYF
NA,13,TRBJ2-1,TRBV7-6,NA,TGTGCCAGCAGTGACAACTCCTACAATGAGCAGTTCTTC,CASSDNSYNEQFF
TRBD1,15,TRBJ1-1,TRBV7-2,NA,TGTGCCAGCAGCCCTCGGACAGGGAGGGACACTGAAGCTTCCTTT,CASSPRTGRDTEASF
TRBD2,19,TRBJ2-5,TRBV7-9,NA,TGTGCCAGCAGCTCTGGATGGGGAACTAGCGGGGGTAAACAAGAGACCCAGTACTTC,CASSSGWGTSGGKQETQYF
TRBD1,15,TRBJ1-5,TRBV5-1,NA,TGCGCCAGCAGCGAAGGACAGGGGGCAGGTCAGCCCCAGCATTTT,CASSEGQGAGQPQHF
TRBD2,15,TRBJ2-5,TRBV10-1,NA,TGCGCCAGCAGTGAGTTAGCGGGAGGGGAAGAGACCCAGTACTTC,CASSELAGGEETQYF
NA,13,TRBJ1-2,TRBV19,NA,TGTGCCAGTACCCCCGGGGAGGCACACGGCTACACCTTC,CASTPGEAHGYTF
TRBD2,17,TRBJ2-7,TRBV7-8,NA,TGTGCCAGCAGCTTAGGCGCTCTCGGGACTAGCGGGGGAGCGCAGTACTTC,CASSLGALGTSGGAQYF
TRBD2,13,TRBJ2-5,TRBV29-1,NA,TGCAGCGTGACTAGCGGGGACCAAGAGACCCAGTACTTC,CSVTSGDQETQYF
NA,17,TRBJ2-1,TRBV7-6,once,TGTGCCAGCAGCCTCTCCCACGACAGCTTAGGTGTCTATGAGCAGTTCTTC,CASSLSHDSLGVYEQFF
NA,14,TRBJ1-2,TRBV6-6,NA,TGTGCCAGCAGCCCCAGGGCAGCTAACTATGGCTACACCTTC,CASSPRAANYGYTF
NA,14,TRBJ2-5,TRBV29-1,NA,TGCAGCGTTGTGGGAGGCGCCCTGCCGGTGACCCAGTACTTC,CSVVGGALPVTQYF
TRBD1,17,TRBJ2-3,TRBV16,once,TGTGCCAGCAGCCTTACGACGACAGGGGGGTCCACAGATACGCAGTATTTT,CASSLTTTGGSTDTQYF
NA,12,TRBJ2-7,TRBV18,NA,TGTGCCAGCTCACCACAACGGTTCGAGCAGTACTTC,CASSPQRFEQYF
TRBD1,14,TRBJ2-7,TRBV27,NA,TGTGCCAGCAGTATGGGACAGGGGCTTCGGGAGCAGTACTTC,CASSMGQGLREQYF
NA,15,TRBJ2-4,TRBV5-1,NA,TGCGCCAGCAGCTTGGGCGTTACTGCCAAAAACATTCAGTACTTC,CASSLGVTAKNIQYF
NA,14,TRBJ1-1,TRBV15,few,TGTGCCACCAGCAGAGATACATCCGCAGGGTTGGGTTTCTTT,CATSRDTSAGLGFF
NA,13,TRBJ1-1,TRBV6-5,NA,TGTGCCAGCAGGGACCGGGAGTCGACTGAAGCTTTCTTT,CASRDRESTEAFF
TRBD1,16,TRBJ1-2,TRBV7-2,NA,TGTGCCAGCACCCCTACCCGACAGGGGCTTAACTATGGCTACACCTTC,CASTPTRQGLNYGYTF
NA,13,TRBJ2-3,TRBV18,NA,TGTGCCAGCTCACCGAGTGAGGCAGATACGCAGTATTTT,CASSPSEADTQYF
NA,14,TRBJ1-2,TRBV30,NA,TGTGCCCGTAGGGACAAGGAACGTGGCTATGGCTACACCTTC,CARRDKERGYGYTF
TRBD1,14,TRBJ1-6,TRBV6-1,NA,TGTGCCAGTGACAGGGGGTCGGGTAATTCACCCCTCCACTTT,CASDRGSGNSPLHF
TRBD1,15,TRBJ2-2,TRBV6-6,NA,TGTGCCAGCAGTTCCTGGGACAGTTCCCCCGGGGAGCTGTTTTTT,CASSSWDSSPGELFF
NA,12,TRBJ1-5,TRBV19,NA,TGTGCCAGTAGTATAGAGAGGTATCCCCAGCATTTT,CASSIERYPQHF
NA,17,TRBJ2-6,TRBV5-6,NA,TGTGCCAGCAGCTTTCTAGCTCTGGGCGCTGGGGCCAACGTCCTGACTTTC,CASSFLALGAGANVLTF
NA,15,TRBJ1-1,TRBV5-1,NA,TGCGCCAGCAGCTTGGCATCCTCTTCCGGGACTGAAGCTTTCTTT,CASSLASSSGTEAFF